This TCR beta chain was recorded in a study of T cells in Graves' hyperthyroidism and ophthalmopathy. Overall study results and limits: Ophthalmopathy could be told apart from stable hyperthyroidism with a 13 V-J model.

The source material, RNA transcripts, was used to amplify TCR beta CDR3 regions. Researchers ran a first-round RT-PCR on the TCR CDR3 using the HTBI primer set. TCRdb itself ran the multiplex PCR reads through MiXCR, one entry per CDR3 protein. The repertoire holds under 450,000 distinct CDR3 sequences, 15% to 18% seen once, with roughly 8% in the top ten. V lost 5 bases and J lost 5, with 16 bases in between. This CDR3 has 15 amino acids. Germline assignment: CDR1 MNHNS and CDR2 SASEGT. This clonotype was seen many times. Its antigen is unidentified. Patients aged 18 to 65 had newly diagnosed hyperthyroidism lasting under 2 months.

Sequencing input: blood. This TCR derives from a woman between 18 and 29 years old with Graves' hyperthyroidism. The chain has TRBV6-1 and TRBJ1-5; D may be TRBD1 (6 bases). In nucleotides, the CDR3 is TGTGCCAGCAGTTCCGGGACACACCGTGATCAGCCCCAGCATTTT. The encoded protein is CASSSGTHRDQPQHF.